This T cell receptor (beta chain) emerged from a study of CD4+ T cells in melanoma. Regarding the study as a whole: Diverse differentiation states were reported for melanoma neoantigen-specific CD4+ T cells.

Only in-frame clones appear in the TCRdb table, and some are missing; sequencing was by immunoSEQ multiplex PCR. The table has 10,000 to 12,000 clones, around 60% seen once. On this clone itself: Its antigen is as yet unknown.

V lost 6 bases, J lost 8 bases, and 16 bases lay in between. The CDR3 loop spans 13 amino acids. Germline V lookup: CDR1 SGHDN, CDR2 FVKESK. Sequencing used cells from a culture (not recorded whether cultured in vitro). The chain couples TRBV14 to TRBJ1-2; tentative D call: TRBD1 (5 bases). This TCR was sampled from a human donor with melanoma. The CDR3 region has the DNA TGTGCCAGCAGTGGGACCGCTCGGGAGGGCTACACCTTC. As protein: CASSGTAREGYTF.